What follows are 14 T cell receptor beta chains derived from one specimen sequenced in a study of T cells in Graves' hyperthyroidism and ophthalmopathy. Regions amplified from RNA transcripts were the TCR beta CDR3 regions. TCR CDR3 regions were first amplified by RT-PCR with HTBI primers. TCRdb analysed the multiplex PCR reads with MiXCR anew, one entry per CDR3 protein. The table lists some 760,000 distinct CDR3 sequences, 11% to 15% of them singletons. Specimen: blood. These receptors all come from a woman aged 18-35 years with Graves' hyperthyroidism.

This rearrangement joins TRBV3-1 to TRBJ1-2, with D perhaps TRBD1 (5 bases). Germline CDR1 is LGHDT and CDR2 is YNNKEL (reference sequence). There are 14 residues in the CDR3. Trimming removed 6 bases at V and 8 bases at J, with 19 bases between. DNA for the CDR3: TGTGCCAGCAGTCACCGGGACCTCGGGTACGGCTACACCTTC. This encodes CASSHRDLGYGYTF.

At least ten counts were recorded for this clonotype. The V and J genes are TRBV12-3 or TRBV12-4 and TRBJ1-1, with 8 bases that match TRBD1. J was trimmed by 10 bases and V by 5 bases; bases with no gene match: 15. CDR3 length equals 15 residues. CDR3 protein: CASSVPGQGKARAFF. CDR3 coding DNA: TGTGCCAGCAGTGTTCCCGGACAGGGTAAGGCGAGAGCTTTCTTT.

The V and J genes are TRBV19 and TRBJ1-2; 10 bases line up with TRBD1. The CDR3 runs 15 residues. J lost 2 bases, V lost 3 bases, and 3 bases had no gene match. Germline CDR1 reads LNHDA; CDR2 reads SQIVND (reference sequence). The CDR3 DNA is TGTGCCAGTAGTATCTGGACAGGGGGAAACTATGGCTACACCTTC. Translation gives CASSIWTGGNYGYTF.

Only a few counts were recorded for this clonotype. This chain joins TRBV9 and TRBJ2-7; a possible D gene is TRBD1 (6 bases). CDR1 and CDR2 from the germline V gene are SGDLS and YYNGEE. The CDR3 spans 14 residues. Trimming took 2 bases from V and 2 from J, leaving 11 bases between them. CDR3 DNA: TGTGCCAGCAGCGTGGATACAGGGACCTACGAGCAGTACTTC. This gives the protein CASSVDTGTYEQYF. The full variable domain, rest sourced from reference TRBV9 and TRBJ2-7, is DSGVTQTPKHLITATGQRVTLRCSPRSGDLSVYWYQQSLDQGLQFLIQYYNGEERAKGNILERFSAQQFPDLHSELNLSSLELGDSALYFCASSVDTGTYEQYFGPGTRLTVT.

The CDR3 region is CASSHGGAGYGYTF. For the CDR3, the DNA is TGCGCCAGCAGCCACGGAGGCGCGGGGTATGGCTACACCTTC. This sequence joins TRBV4-1 and TRBJ1-2; D uncertain. CDR3 length equals 14 residues. CDR1 is MGHRA, CDR2 YSYEKL, per germline. V gave up 3 bases and J gave up 5 bases, with 13 bases separating them.

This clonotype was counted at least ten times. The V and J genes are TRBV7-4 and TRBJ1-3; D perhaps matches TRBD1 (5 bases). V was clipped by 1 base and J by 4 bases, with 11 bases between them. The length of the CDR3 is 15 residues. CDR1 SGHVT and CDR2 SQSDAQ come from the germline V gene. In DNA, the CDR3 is TGTGCCAGCAGCTTAGACAGGTTGGGAGGAAACACCATATATTTT. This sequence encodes CASSLDRLGGNTIYF.

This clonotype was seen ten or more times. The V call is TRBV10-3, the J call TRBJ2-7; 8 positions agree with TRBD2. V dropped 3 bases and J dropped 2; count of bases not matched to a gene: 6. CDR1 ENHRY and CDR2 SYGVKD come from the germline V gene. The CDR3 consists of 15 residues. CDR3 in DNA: TGTGCCATCAGTGACCCCGGGACTAGTCCCTACGAGCAGTACTTC. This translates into CAISDPGTSPYEQYF.

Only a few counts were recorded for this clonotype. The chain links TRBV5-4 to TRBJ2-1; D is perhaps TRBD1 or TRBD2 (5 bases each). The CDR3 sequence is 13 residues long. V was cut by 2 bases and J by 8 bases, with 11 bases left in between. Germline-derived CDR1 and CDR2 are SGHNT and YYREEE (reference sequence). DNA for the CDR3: TGTGCCAGCAGCTTTACGAGGGGCGATGAGCAGTTCTTC. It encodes CASSFTRGDEQFF.

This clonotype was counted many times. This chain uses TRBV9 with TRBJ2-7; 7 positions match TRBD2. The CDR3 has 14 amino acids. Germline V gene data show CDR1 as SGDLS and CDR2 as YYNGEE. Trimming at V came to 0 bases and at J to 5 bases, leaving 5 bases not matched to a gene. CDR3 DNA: TGTGCCAGCAGCGTAGGCGCAGGGAGGGACGAGCAGTACTTC. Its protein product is CASSVGAGRDEQYF.

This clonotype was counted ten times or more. The CDR3 DNA reads TGTGCCAGCAGTGCCTATCTCGATACGCAGTATTTT. This codes for CASSAYLDTQYF. The J gene is TRBJ2-3, the V gene TRBV25-1; the D is unclear. The germline V and J ends were trimmed by 4 bases and 6 bases, with 8 bases remaining between them. The CDR3 contains 12 residues. Germline CDR1 MGHDK, CDR2 SYGVNS. The whole variable domain, filled in from reference TRBV25-1 and TRBJ2-3, reads EADIYQTPRYLVIGTGKKITLECSQTMGHDKMYWYQQDPGMELHLIHYSYGVNSTEKGDLSSESTVSRIRTEHFPLTLESARPSHTSQYLCASSAYLDTQYFGPGTRLTVL.

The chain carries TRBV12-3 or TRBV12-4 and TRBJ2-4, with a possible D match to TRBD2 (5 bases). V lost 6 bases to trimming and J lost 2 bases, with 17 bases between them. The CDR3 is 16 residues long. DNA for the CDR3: TGTGCCAGCAGACGGGGAACCCTGAGGTCCAAAAACATTCAGTACTTC. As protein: CASRRGTLRSKNIQYF.

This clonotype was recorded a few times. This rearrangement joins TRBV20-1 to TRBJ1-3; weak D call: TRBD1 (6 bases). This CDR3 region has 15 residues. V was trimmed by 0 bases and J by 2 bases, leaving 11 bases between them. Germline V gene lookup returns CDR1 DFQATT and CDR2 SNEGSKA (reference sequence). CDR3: CSARDPTGAGNTIYF. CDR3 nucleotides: TGCAGTGCTAGAGACCCGACAGGAGCTGGAAACACCATATATTTT.

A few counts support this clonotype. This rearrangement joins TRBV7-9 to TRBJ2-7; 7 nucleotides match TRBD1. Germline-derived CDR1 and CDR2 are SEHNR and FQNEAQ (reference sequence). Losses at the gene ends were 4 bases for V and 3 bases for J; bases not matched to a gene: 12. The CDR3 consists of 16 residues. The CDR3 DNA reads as TGTGCCAGCAGCTATCTACCCGGGACAGTGTACTACGAGCAGTACTTC. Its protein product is CASSYLPGTVYYEQYF.

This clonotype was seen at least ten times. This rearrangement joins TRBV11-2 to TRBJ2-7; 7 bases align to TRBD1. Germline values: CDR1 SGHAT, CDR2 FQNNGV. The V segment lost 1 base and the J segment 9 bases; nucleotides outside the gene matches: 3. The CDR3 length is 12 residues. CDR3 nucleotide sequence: TGTGCCAGCAGCTTAGCGGGACAGTTGCAGTACTTC. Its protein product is CASSLAGQLQYF.